These T cell receptor beta chains were read from a single sample in a study of T cell responses to AZD1222 COVID-19 vaccine. Clones were read by immunoSEQ multiplex PCR, and TCRdb kept only the in-frame ones, dropping some. The sample shows more than 70,000 clones, about 91% of them seen only once. The sequencing here drew on peripheral blood, taken 28 days after the second AZD1222 dose. The receptors here all came from an adult who received the AZD1222 COVID-19 vaccine. CDR3s include the opening cysteine and the closing phenylalanine or tryptophan. The order of the fields is clone size, D gene, V gene, J gene, CDR3 protein, CDR3 DNA. The D gene is left open where the match is weak. The listing skips clone size in some rows; elsewhere it reads once, few, many or a size class.

clone size: -
D gene: -
V gene: TRBV3-1/TRBV3-2
J gene: TRBJ2-5
CDR3 protein: CASSQVGLDRQETQYF
CDR3 DNA: TGTGCCAGCAGCCAAGTCGGACTGGACCGCCAAGAGACCCAGTACTTC

clone size: -
D gene: -
V gene: TRBV28
J gene: TRBJ1-2
CDR3 protein: CASSLTTNYGYTF
CDR3 DNA: TGTGCCAGCAGTCTGACAACCAACTATGGCTACACCTTC

clone size: -
D gene: TRBD1
V gene: TRBV6-5
J gene: TRBJ1-5
CDR3 protein: CASHQGAQSNQPQHF
CDR3 DNA: TGTGCCAGCCATCAGGGGGCCCAAAGCAATCAGCCCCAGCATTTT

clone size: -
D gene: -
V gene: TRBV4-1
J gene: TRBJ2-3
CDR3 protein: CASSRPGRNPSTDTQYF
CDR3 DNA: TGCGCCAGCAGCCGTCCCGGCCGGAACCCTAGCACAGATACGCAGTATTTT

clone size: -
D gene: -
V gene: TRBV10-3
J gene: TRBJ1-1
CDR3 protein: CAIGGTAQGRGAFF
CDR3 DNA: TGTGCCATCGGGGGGACTGCCCAAGGGCGAGGGGCTTTCTTT

clone size: -
D gene: -
V gene: TRBV28
J gene: TRBJ1-1
CDR3 protein: CASRRTGEAEAFF
CDR3 DNA: TGTGCCAGCAGACGCACAGGCGAGGCTGAAGCTTTCTTT

clone size: -
D gene: -
V gene: TRBV28
J gene: TRBJ1-1
CDR3 protein: CASSLQGMNTEAFF
CDR3 DNA: TGTGCCAGCAGTTTACAGGGGATGAACACTGAAGCTTTCTTT

clone size: -
D gene: -
V gene: TRBV30
J gene: TRBJ1-3
CDR3 protein: CAWSRGATGNTIYF
CDR3 DNA: TGTGCCTGGAGTCGGGGGGCGACAGGAAACACCATATATTTT

clone size: -
D gene: -
V gene: TRBV5-6
J gene: TRBJ2-7
CDR3 protein: CASSLTGFYEQYF
CDR3 DNA: TGTGCCAGCAGCTTGACAGGGTTCTACGAGCAGTACTTC

clone size: -
D gene: -
V gene: TRBV7-7
J gene: TRBJ2-5
CDR3 protein: CASSLEWDPIQETQYF
CDR3 DNA: TGTGCTAGCAGCTTAGAGTGGGATCCTATCCAAGAGACCCAGTACTTC

clone size: -
D gene: -
V gene: TRBV28
J gene: TRBJ1-6
CDR3 protein: CASRPHRGNNSPLHF
CDR3 DNA: TGTGCCAGCAGGCCCCATCGAGGGAATAATTCACCCCTCCACTTT

clone size: -
D gene: -
V gene: TRBV6-2/TRBV6-3
J gene: TRBJ2-1
CDR3 protein: CASSYIARNEQFF
CDR3 DNA: TGTGCCAGCAGTTATATAGCACGGAATGAGCAGTTCTTC

clone size: -
D gene: TRBD2
V gene: TRBV2
J gene: TRBJ2-3
CDR3 protein: CASIVSGRAADTQYF
CDR3 DNA: TGTGCCAGCATTGTCTCCGGGAGGGCCGCAGATACGCAGTATTTT

clone size: -
D gene: -
V gene: TRBV10-1
J gene: TRBJ1-1
CDR3 protein: CASSESAGANTEAFF
CDR3 DNA: TGCGCCAGCAGTGAGTCGGCAGGGGCGAACACTGAAGCTTTCTTT

clone size: -
D gene: -
V gene: TRBV19
J gene: TRBJ1-1
CDR3 protein: CASSTGYTEAFF
CDR3 DNA: TGTGCCAGTAGTACAGGGTACACTGAAGCTTTCTTT

clone size: -
D gene: TRBD2
V gene: TRBV19
J gene: TRBJ2-5
CDR3 protein: CASTRTSGRVETQYF
CDR3 DNA: TGTGCCAGTACCCGTACTAGCGGGAGGGTCGAGACCCAGTACTTC

clone size: -
D gene: TRBD1
V gene: TRBV3-1/TRBV3-2
J gene: TRBJ2-3
CDR3 protein: CASSPRGQGPDTQYF
CDR3 DNA: TGTGCCAGCAGCCCACGAGGACAGGGGCCAGATACGCAGTATTTT

clone size: -
D gene: TRBD2
V gene: TRBV6-2/TRBV6-3
J gene: TRBJ2-7
CDR3 protein: CASSRDTGLASSYEQYF
CDR3 DNA: TGTGCCAGCAGTCGGGACACCGGACTAGCAAGCTCCTACGAGCAGTACTTC

clone size: -
D gene: -
V gene: TRBV19
J gene: TRBJ1-5
CDR3 protein: CASSPVDTVNQPQHF
CDR3 DNA: TGTGCCAGTAGCCCGGTAGACACCGTCAATCAGCCCCAGCATTTT

clone size: -
D gene: TRBD2
V gene: TRBV25-1
J gene: TRBJ2-1
CDR3 protein: CASSSSGSSYNEQFF
CDR3 DNA: TGTGCCAGCAGTTCTAGCGGGAGCTCCTACAATGAGCAGTTCTTC

clone size: -
D gene: -
V gene: TRBV6-2/TRBV6-3
J gene: TRBJ1-1
CDR3 protein: CASSNGFNTEAFF
CDR3 DNA: TGTGCCAGCAGTAATGGATTCAACACTGAAGCTTTCTTT

clone size: -
D gene: TRBD1
V gene: TRBV2
J gene: TRBJ1-1
CDR3 protein: CASADRVKTEAFF
CDR3 DNA: TGTGCCAGCGCGGACAGGGTAAAAACTGAAGCTTTCTTT

clone size: -
D gene: -
V gene: TRBV28
J gene: TRBJ1-5
CDR3 protein: CASSLRTDFRNQPQHF
CDR3 DNA: TGTGCCAGCAGTTTAAGGACCGATTTCAGAAATCAGCCCCAGCATTTT

clone size: -
D gene: TRBD2
V gene: TRBV6-1
J gene: TRBJ2-1
CDR3 protein: CASSEALLAASYNEQFF
CDR3 DNA: TGTGCCAGCAGTGAAGCCCTACTAGCGGCCTCCTACAATGAGCAGTTCTTC

clone size: -
D gene: -
V gene: TRBV10-2
J gene: TRBJ1-2
CDR3 protein: CASSGRQGDGYTF
CDR3 DNA: TGCGCCAGCAGTGGCAGGCAGGGAGATGGCTACACCTTC

clone size: -
D gene: -
V gene: TRBV10-2
J gene: TRBJ1-1
CDR3 protein: CASSGQKDTEAFF
CDR3 DNA: TGCGCCAGCAGTGGACAAAAGGACACTGAAGCTTTCTTT

clone size: -
D gene: -
V gene: TRBV27
J gene: TRBJ1-1
CDR3 protein: CASTWGLNTEAFF
CDR3 DNA: TGTGCCAGCACTTGGGGGCTGAACACTGAAGCTTTCTTT

clone size: -
D gene: -
V gene: TRBV5-1
J gene: TRBJ2-2
CDR3 protein: CASSFFGDTGELFF
CDR3 DNA: TGCGCCAGCAGCTTTTTCGGAGACACCGGGGAGCTGTTTTTT

clone size: -
D gene: TRBD1
V gene: TRBV28
J gene: TRBJ2-7
CDR3 protein: CASSVTGVGNEQYF
CDR3 DNA: TGTGCCAGCAGTGTAACAGGGGTAGGTAACGAGCAGTACTTC

clone size: -
D gene: -
V gene: TRBV10-3
J gene: TRBJ1-6
CDR3 protein: CAISESPGQHSPLHF
CDR3 DNA: TGTGCCATCAGTGAGTCCCCGGGACAACATTCACCCCTCCACTTT

clone size: -
D gene: -
V gene: TRBV6-2/TRBV6-3
J gene: TRBJ1-5
CDR3 protein: CASSYVGSRQPQHF
CDR3 DNA: TGTGCCAGCAGTTACGTGGGAAGTAGGCAGCCCCAGCATTTT

clone size: -
D gene: -
V gene: TRBV29-1
J gene: TRBJ2-5
CDR3 protein: CSVEYIQETQYF
CDR3 DNA: TGCAGCGTTGAGTACATCCAAGAGACCCAGTACTTC

clone size: -
D gene: -
V gene: TRBV28
J gene: TRBJ1-5
CDR3 protein: CASSRRDILGKPQHF
CDR3 DNA: TGTGCCAGCAGTCGGAGGGACATTCTAGGAAAGCCCCAGCATTTT

clone size: -
D gene: TRBD2
V gene: TRBV28
J gene: TRBJ2-3
CDR3 protein: CASSLLASGRRADTQYF
CDR3 DNA: TGTGCCAGCAGTTTGCTGGCTAGCGGGAGACGGGCAGATACGCAGTATTTT

clone size: -
D gene: TRBD1
V gene: TRBV9
J gene: TRBJ1-3
CDR3 protein: CASSPPGQVFNTIYF
CDR3 DNA: TGTGCCAGCAGCCCTCCGGGACAGGTGTTTAACACCATATATTTT

clone size: -
D gene: TRBD2
V gene: TRBV6-2/TRBV6-3
J gene: TRBJ2-2
CDR3 protein: CASSYSLGLAGDGTGELFF
CDR3 DNA: TGTGCCAGCAGTTACTCCCTCGGGCTAGCGGGAGATGGTACCGGGGAGCTGTTTTTT

clone size: once
D gene: TRBD1
V gene: TRBV6-2/TRBV6-3
J gene: TRBJ2-7
CDR3 protein: CASSYFNGQVGEQYF
CDR3 DNA: TGTGCCAGCAGTTACTTCAACGGACAGGTTGGCGAGCAGTACTTC

clone size: -
D gene: -
V gene: TRBV6-5
J gene: TRBJ2-3
CDR3 protein: CASPPATQYF
CDR3 DNA: TGTGCCAGCCCACCGGCTACGCAGTATTTT

clone size: -
D gene: -
V gene: TRBV2
J gene: TRBJ2-2
CDR3 protein: CASRRDTNTGELFF
CDR3 DNA: TGTGCCAGCAGGCGGGACACCAACACCGGGGAGCTGTTTTTT

clone size: -
D gene: -
V gene: TRBV7-2
J gene: TRBJ2-3
CDR3 protein: CASSLAGPDTQYF
CDR3 DNA: TGTGCCAGCAGCTTAGCGGGACCTGATACGCAGTATTTT

clone size: few
D gene: TRBD1
V gene: TRBV10-2
J gene: TRBJ1-2
CDR3 protein: CASSNGQDYGYTF
CDR3 DNA: TGCGCCAGCAGTAACGGACAGGACTATGGCTACACCTTC

clone size: -
D gene: -
V gene: TRBV7-9
J gene: TRBJ1-1
CDR3 protein: CASSLTDDEAFF
CDR3 DNA: TGTGCCAGCAGCTTAACGGACGATGAAGCTTTCTTT

clone size: -
D gene: -
V gene: TRBV6-5
J gene: TRBJ1-4
CDR3 protein: CASTRQVATNEKLFF
CDR3 DNA: TGTGCCAGCACCCGACAGGTTGCAACTAATGAAAAACTGTTTTTT

clone size: -
D gene: -
V gene: TRBV18
J gene: TRBJ2-7
CDR3 protein: CASSPPARGGYEQYF
CDR3 DNA: TGTGCCAGCTCACCACCGGCCCGGGGTGGCTACGAGCAGTACTTC

clone size: -
D gene: -
V gene: TRBV27
J gene: TRBJ2-7
CDR3 protein: CASSFGQGMGEQYF
CDR3 DNA: TGTGCCAGCAGTTTCGGGCAGGGGATGGGCGAGCAGTACTTC

clone size: -
D gene: -
V gene: TRBV19
J gene: TRBJ2-1
CDR3 protein: CASLNDGEQFF
CDR3 DNA: TGTGCCAGTTTGAATGACGGTGAGCAGTTCTTC

clone size: -
D gene: -
V gene: TRBV3-1/TRBV3-2
J gene: TRBJ1-1
CDR3 protein: CASSQENTEAFF
CDR3 DNA: TGTGCCAGCAGCCAAGAGAACACTGAAGCTTTCTTT

clone size: -
D gene: TRBD1
V gene: TRBV2
J gene: TRBJ1-1
CDR3 protein: CASGRQGNTEAFF
CDR3 DNA: TGTGCCAGCGGTAGACAGGGGAACACTGAAGCTTTCTTT

clone size: -
D gene: -
V gene: TRBV10-3
J gene: TRBJ2-7
CDR3 protein: CAISEARERYEQYF
CDR3 DNA: TGTGCCATCAGTGAGGCCCGGGAACGGTACGAGCAGTACTTC

clone size: few
D gene: TRBD1
V gene: TRBV6-5
J gene: TRBJ1-6
CDR3 protein: CASSYTTGDNSPLHF
CDR3 DNA: TGTGCCAGCAGTTACACGACAGGGGATAATTCACCCCTCCACTTT

clone size: -
D gene: TRBD2
V gene: TRBV25-1
J gene: TRBJ2-2
CDR3 protein: CASSELAGNTGELFF
CDR3 DNA: TGTGCCAGCAGTGAATTAGCGGGTAACACCGGGGAGCTGTTTTTT

clone size: -
D gene: -
V gene: TRBV7-8
J gene: TRBJ1-2
CDR3 protein: CASSLGGGSLYGYTF
CDR3 DNA: TGTGCCAGCAGCTTAGGGGGGGGCTCCCTCTATGGCTACACCTTC

clone size: -
D gene: TRBD1
V gene: TRBV19
J gene: TRBJ2-3
CDR3 protein: CASRDRPTDTQYF
CDR3 DNA: TGTGCCAGCCGGGACAGGCCCACAGATACGCAGTATTTT

clone size: -
D gene: -
V gene: TRBV6-1
J gene: TRBJ2-7
CDR3 protein: CASSEQVFSYEQYF
CDR3 DNA: TGTGCCAGCAGTGAACAGGTCTTCTCCTACGAGCAGTACTTC

clone size: -
D gene: -
V gene: TRBV7-2
J gene: TRBJ1-1
CDR3 protein: CASSSRQLAEAFF
CDR3 DNA: TGTGCCAGCAGCTCGAGACAGTTGGCTGAAGCTTTCTTT

clone size: -
D gene: -
V gene: TRBV5-1
J gene: TRBJ2-1
CDR3 protein: CASSPGGGFEQFF
CDR3 DNA: TGCGCCAGCAGCCCAGGGGGGGGCTTTGAGCAGTTCTTC

clone size: few
D gene: -
V gene: TRBV3-1/TRBV3-2
J gene: TRBJ2-5
CDR3 protein: CASSQGPETQYF
CDR3 DNA: TGTGCCAGCAGCCAAGGCCCAGAGACCCAGTACTTC

clone size: -
D gene: TRBD1
V gene: TRBV5-1
J gene: TRBJ1-2
CDR3 protein: CASSEGQNNYGYTF
CDR3 DNA: TGCGCCAGCAGCGAGGGACAGAACAACTATGGCTACACCTTC

clone size: -
D gene: TRBD1
V gene: TRBV10-3
J gene: TRBJ2-7
CDR3 protein: CAISDPDRGIFYEQYF
CDR3 DNA: TGTGCCATCAGTGACCCCGACAGGGGGATTTTCTACGAGCAGTACTTC